This TCR beta chain appears in the sequencing data of a study of PD-L1 blockade in urothelial cancer. Study-wide background: Between 0 and 3 chemotherapy regimens preceded treatment for each patient. Blood analysis took place 3 weeks (second dose) and 6 weeks after treatment start.

Time point described: peripheral blood 6 weeks after treatment start. V lost 0 bases to trimming and J lost 3 bases; unmatched junction nucleotides: 8. This CDR3 region has 16 residues. Germline CDR1 and CDR2: SGHRS and YFSETQ. Libraries were prepared by immunoSEQ multiplex PCR; TCRdb keeps only in-frame clonotypes and omits some of them. This table holds about 48,000 clones, approximately 86% found once. This TCR came from a man aged 55 to 70 with urothelial cancer. The sequencing here drew on PBMCs, taken around atezolizumab (anti-PD-L1) treatment. The rearrangement joins TRBV5-1 to TRBJ2-5, with TRBD1 identical over 7 bases. The CDR3 DNA follows: TGCGCCAGCAGCTTGGGGACGACAGGGCGGGAAGAGACCCAGTACTTC. Amino acids: CASSLGTTGREETQYF.